The subject of this entry is one T cell receptor (beta chain). These data are taken from a study of CD8+CD57+ T cells in acquired aplastic anemia. TCR beta VDJ and CDR3 profiles were obtained from a genomic DNA template. TCRdb called the reads again in MiXCR, with one record for every CDR3 protein. The sample yields about 190,000 distinct CDR3 sequences, less than 65% seen once. CDR1 LGHDT and CDR2 YNNKEL come from the germline V gene (reference sequence). V gave up 2 bases and J gave up 8 bases, with 3 bases separating them. The CDR3 loop spans 11 amino acids. The origin of this receptor is a human donor with severe aplastic anemia or a healthy control (not recorded which). The rearrangement joins TRBV3-1 to TRBJ2-2; no clear D gene. Input material: sorted CD4+, CD8+, or CD8+CD57+ T cells (not recorded which) from PBMCs. CDR3 sequence (DNA): TGTGCCAGCAGCCAACGAGGGGAGCTGTTTTTT. It codes for CASSQRGELFF.